Each of the 18 T cell receptor beta chains below was sequenced from the same sample in a study of sequential checkpoint blockade in melanoma. Clones were read by immunoSEQ multiplex PCR, and TCRdb kept only the in-frame ones, dropping some. This table holds some 35,000 clones, roughly 84% found once. The treatment is: randomized to nivolumab then ipilimumab (arm A) or the reverse (arm B). Sequencing used CD8+ T cells sorted from blood (inferred from file names), obtained from a patient given nivolumab and ipilimumab in sequence. All receptors derive from a human donor with melanoma.

The chain combines TRBV5-6 with TRBJ2-2, with no clear D. CDR3 size: 14 residues. V was clipped by 1 base and J by 5 bases, with 9 bases between them. Germline V gene sequence: CDR1 SGHDT, CDR2 YYEEEE. CDR3 DNA: TGTGCCAGCAGCTTGCTCTTCGTTACCGGGGAGCTGTTTTTT. Translated, it gives CASSLLFVTGELFF.

About this clone itself: One junction end does not reproduce the germline sequence, and a read error may be involved. The chain carries TRBV18 and TRBJ2-1; D is ambiguous. The V gene's germline CDR1 is KGHSH and CDR2 LQKENI. The CDR3 is made up of 13 amino acids. CDR3 loop: CASSPPYYNEQFF. The DNA of the CDR3 is TGTGCCAGCTCCCCACCATACTACAATGAGCAGTTCTTC.

The V gene is TRBV4-1, the J gene TRBJ1-2; TRBD1 matches at 10 bases. Germline values: CDR1 MGHRA, CDR2 YSYEKL. J lost 8 bases, V lost 8 bases, and 8 bases had no gene match. CDR3 length equals 13 residues. CDR3 DNA sequence: TGCGCCAGCGCGCCCGGGACAGGGGTCGGCTACACCTTC. Translated, it gives CASAPGTGVGYTF.

The V call is TRBV4-1, the J call TRBJ2-1; weak D call: TRBD2 (5 bases). Deletions cut 1 base from V and 6 bases from J, with 13 bases between. CDR3 length: 15 amino acids. The germline V gene encodes CDR1 MGHRA and CDR2 YSYEKL. The CDR3 sequence: CASSQVSLAANEQFF. Here the CDR3 DNA reads TGCGCCAGCAGCCAAGTTTCCCTAGCCGCCAATGAGCAGTTCTTC.

The rearrangement links TRBV2 to TRBJ2-2; TRBD1 aligns across 10 bases. Germline values: CDR1 SNHLY, CDR2 FYNNEI. CDR3 length: 14 residues. J lost 4 bases, V lost 7 bases, and 3 bases had no gene match. Written as DNA, the CDR3 is TGTGCCAGCAACCGACAGGGGGCCACCGGGGAGCTGTTTTTT. Translating it yields CASNRQGATGELFF.

The gene calls are TRBV7-9 and TRBJ1-6, with TRBD1 as a possible D gene (5 bases). V lost 7 bases and J lost 3, with 16 bases in between. This CDR3 contains 16 residues. Germline V gene sequence: CDR1 SEHNR, CDR2 FQNEAQ (reference sequence). CDR3 DNA: TGTGCCAGCAACTTGGGGCGGGACTACTATAATTCACCCCTCCACTTT. This sequence encodes CASNLGRDYYNSPLHF. Together with reference TRBV7-9 and TRBJ1-6, the CDR3 gives the full variable domain: DTGVSQNPRHKITKRGQNVTFRCDPISEHNRLYWYRQTLGQGPEFLTYFQNEAQLEKSRLLSDRFSAERPKGSFSTLEIQRTEQGDSAMYLCASNLGRDYYNSPLHFGNGTRLTVT.

V gene TRBV29-1 combines with J gene TRBJ1-4, with 7 bases lining up with TRBD1. CDR3 size: 17 residues. J was trimmed by 0 bases and V by 4 bases; bases with no gene match: 11. Germline assignment: CDR1 SQVTM and CDR2 ANQGSEA. The CDR3 DNA is TGCAGCGTTGTATTGGTACAGGGGCAGGCAACTAATGAAAAACTGTTTTTT. Its translation: CSVVLVQGQATNEKLFF.

The J gene is TRBJ2-3, the V gene TRBV6-5, with 12 bases identical to TRBD2. The CDR3 extends over 14 amino acids. With V trimmed by 6 bases and J by 6 bases, 4 bases remained unmatched. Germline CDR1 MNHEY, CDR2 SVGAGI. In DNA, the CDR3 is TGTGCCAGCAGCAGCGGACTAGCGGGGGATACGCAGTATTTT. Translating it yields CASSSGLAGDTQYF.

This chain connects TRBV4-1 to TRBJ2-6; 8 bases are shared with TRBD1. From germline, CDR1 is MGHRA and CDR2 YSYEKL. The ends lost 11 bases at V and 0 bases at J; junction bases unmatched: 15. The CDR3 sequence is 18 residues long. CDR3 amino acids: CASSSPRQGSSGANVLTF. Here the CDR3 DNA reads TGCGCCTCCAGCAGCCCCCGACAGGGGAGCTCTGGGGCCAACGTCCTGACTTTC.

The rearrangement links TRBV27 to TRBJ2-1; 9 positions match TRBD2. Germline CDR1 MNHEY, CDR2 SMNVEV (reference sequence). The V segment lost 7 bases and the J segment 5 bases; nucleotides outside the gene matches: 6. The CDR3 extends over 14 amino acids. The CDR3 sequence: CASNGLAGHNEQFF. The CDR3 DNA follows: TGTGCCAGCAACGGGCTAGCGGGACACAATGAGCAGTTCTTC.

This clone was observed a single time. The V call is TRBV10-2, the J call TRBJ2-3; D is unresolved. V was cut by 3 bases and J by 6 bases, with 4 bases left in between. The CDR3 is 11 amino acids. Germline V CDR1 and CDR2: WSHSY, SAAADI. In DNA, the CDR3 is TGCGCCAGCAGTGATATGGATACGCAGTATTTT. Amino acids: CASSDMDTQYF.

The chain recombines TRBV19 with TRBJ2-2; D is perhaps TRBD2 (6 bases). V was pared by 3 bases and J by 4 bases, with 9 bases between. Germline V gene sequence: CDR1 LNHDA, CDR2 SQIVND (reference sequence). The CDR3 totals 14 residues. The CDR3 spells CASSIVSGTGELFF. As DNA, the CDR3 is TGTGCCAGTAGTATTGTTAGCGGCACCGGGGAGCTGTTTTTT.

The chain uses TRBV6-4 and TRBJ1-6; possible D gene TRBD1, 6 bases. Germline V CDR1 and CDR2: MRHNA, SNTAGT. This CDR3 has 13 residues. V gave up 7 bases and J gave up 10 bases, with 14 bases separating them. The CDR3 region has the DNA TGTGCCAGCAAGACAGGAGTGAGATCACCCCTCCACTTT. Protein product: CASKTGVRSPLHF.

A few counts support this clone. V is TRBV25-1 and J is TRBJ1-2, with D possibly matching TRBD1 (6 bases). The V gene lost 4 bases and the J gene lost 2 bases, with 11 bases spanning the gap. Germline V gene lookup returns CDR1 MGHDK and CDR2 SYGVNS. The CDR3 covers 14 residues. Here the CDR3 reads CASSGDRLNYGYTF. CDR3 bases: TGTGCCAGCAGTGGAGACAGGCTGAACTATGGCTACACCTTC.

The V and J genes are TRBV21-1 and TRBJ2-7; the table assigns TRBD1, which was not confirmed against the DNA. TRBV21-1 corresponds to a pseudogene. The CDR3 contains 18 residues. This CDR3 is CASSKKGRVRLGSYEQYV. As DNA, the CDR3 is TGTGCCAGCAGCAAAAAGGGCAGGGTTAGGCTGGGCTCCTACGAGCAGTACGTC.

This clone came up once. This rearrangement joins TRBV21-1 to TRBJ2-7; no check of the table's D call, TRBD2, against the DNA was made. TRBV21-1 is reported as a pseudogene. This CDR3 spans 17 amino acids. The CDR3 coding sequence is TGTGCCAGCAGCATCCGACTAGCGGGAGGACCCTCCTACGAGCAGTACGTC. Translating it yields CASSIRLAGGPSYEQYV.

This clone was counted between two and nine times. The chain joins TRBV27 to TRBJ1-5; no clear D. The CDR3 loop spans 14 amino acids. V shed 4 bases and J shed 4 bases, with 11 bases lying between them. The germline gives CDR1 MNHEY, CDR2 SMNVEV (reference sequence). CDR3 sequence (DNA): TGTGCCAGCAGTTCATCGGTCAGAAATCAGCCCCAGCATTTT. Protein product: CASSSSVRNQPQHF.

This rearrangement joins TRBV6-1 to TRBJ2-5; 9 nucleotides match TRBD1. Trimming removed 4 bases from V and 5 bases from J; junction bases left unmatched: 8. This CDR3 region has 15 residues. Germline lookup yields CDR1 MNHNS and CDR2 SASEGT. As DNA, the CDR3 is TGTGCCAGCAGTGCCACAGGGGGCTCGGGGGAGACCCAGTACTTC. Protein: CASSATGGSGETQYF.